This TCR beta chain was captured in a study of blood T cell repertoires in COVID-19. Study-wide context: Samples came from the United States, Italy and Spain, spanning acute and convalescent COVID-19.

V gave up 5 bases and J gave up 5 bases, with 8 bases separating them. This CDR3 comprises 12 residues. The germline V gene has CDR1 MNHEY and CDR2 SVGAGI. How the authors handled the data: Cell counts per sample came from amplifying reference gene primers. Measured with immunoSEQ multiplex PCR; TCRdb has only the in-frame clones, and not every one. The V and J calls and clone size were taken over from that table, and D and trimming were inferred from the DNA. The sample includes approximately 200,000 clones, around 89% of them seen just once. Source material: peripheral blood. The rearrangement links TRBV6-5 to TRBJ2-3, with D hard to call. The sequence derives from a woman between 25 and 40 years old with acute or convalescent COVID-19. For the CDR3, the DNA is TGTGCCAGCAGTAACCAGGTAGATACGCAGTATTTT. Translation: CASSNQVDTQYF.